A selection of T cell receptor beta chains follows, all from one sample in a study of post-analysis software for immune sequencing data. A single record per CDR3 protein comes from TCRdb applying MiXCR to the PCR reads. Among around 770,000 distinct CDR3 sequences listed, around 45% were seen once. Sequenced: blood. These receptors all come from a girl under 18 with multiple sclerosis. Both conserved end residues are part of each CDR3. A D gene is named only where the DNA matches it firmly. Some rows mark clone size as missing; the rest say once, few, many or name a class of expanded clone.

>TRBJ2-6|-|TRBV5-1|18|-
TGCGCCGGCAGCTTGTCGGGCACAAAAAGCTCTGGGGCCAACGTCCTGACTTTC
CAGSLSGTKSSGANVLTF
>TRBJ1-2|-|TRBV12-3/TRBV12-4|14|few
TGTGCCAGCAGTTTGGGTCACACCAGGGATGGCTACACCTTC
CASSLGHTRDGYTF
>TRBJ2-1|-|TRBV6-1|15|few
TGTGCCAGCAGTGTAGGAGACTCGCGCTTTGATGAGCAGTTCTTC
CASSVGDSRFDEQFF
>TRBJ2-1|-|TRBV5-1|13|many
TGCGCCAGCAGCTTGGGAGAGGGGAATGAGCAGTTCTTC
CASSLGEGNEQFF
>TRBJ2-3|-|TRBV6-1|11|-
TGTGCCACTAACCAGCTGGGGCCGCAGTATTTT
CATNQLGPQYF
>TRBJ1-2|-|TRBV15|16|few
TGTGCCACCAGCTTGTCCCGGGGAGTTCCAAACTATGGCTACACCTTC
CATSLSRGVPNYGYTF
>TRBJ2-1|TRBD2|TRBV9|15|-
TGTGCCAGCAGCACGAGCGGGACCACCTACAATGAGCAGTTCTTC
CASSTSGTTYNEQFF
>TRBJ2-5|TRBD2|TRBV7-9|16|-
TGTGCCAGCACCGCGACGGCTAGCGGGAGACACAATGAGCAGTACTTC
CASTATASGRHNEQYF
>TRBJ2-1|TRBD2|TRBV29-1|13|-
TGCAGCGTTCCTAGCGGGTGGGGCAATGAGCAGTTCTTC
CSVPSGWGNEQFF
>TRBJ1-2|TRBD1|TRBV29-1|13|many
TGCAGCGTGCCGGGACAGGGGTTTTCTGGCTACACCTTC
CSVPGQGFSGYTF
>TRBJ2-5|-|TRBV20-1|12|-
TGCAGTGCTAGGCGCCAGGCAAACGAGCGGTACTTC
CSARRQANERYF
>TRBJ1-1|TRBD1|TRBV20-1|13|few
TGCAGTGCTAGACACACAGGGGACACTGAAGCTTTCTTT
CSARHTGDTEAFF
>TRBJ1-2|TRBD1|TRBV29-1|11|many
TGCAGCGTGGAGGACAGGGATGGCTACACCTTC
CSVEDRDGYTF
>TRBJ1-2|TRBD1|TRBV9|14|-
TGTGCCAGCAGCTTCGGATTGGACAGGGGGCACTACACCTTC
CASSFGLDRGHYTF
>TRBJ1-4|-|TRBV10-3|17|few
TGTGCCATCAGTGAGTCTCAGGTTGGAGTTACCGATGAAAAACTGTTTTTT
CAISESQVGVTDEKLFF